One and the same sample provided the 10 T cell receptor beta chains below, sequenced in a study of T cells expressing NK-cell markers. Following a re-call of the 5' RACE reads, TCRdb has one entry per CDR3 protein and lacks DNA. This table lists 500,000 to 700,000 distinct CDR3 sequences. The specimen sequenced was blood T cells: a sorted CD56 or NKG2C T cell subset, CD4+ or CD8+ T cells, or bulk PBMC T cells (not recorded which). The source is a man aged 18 to 35 in good health.

The chain is built from TRBV11-2 and TRBJ2-6; TCRdb reports TRBD1, a call that lacks DNA to check it against. Germline V gene data show CDR1 as SGHAT and CDR2 as FQNNGV. This CDR3 has 16 residues. CDR3 protein: CASSALFGGGANVLTF.

The genes are TRBV6-5 and TRBJ1-1. CDR1 and CDR2 from the germline V gene are MNHEY and SVGAGI. This CDR3 has 14 residues. This CDR3 reads CASSYSDGGTEAFF.

The chain joins TRBV11-2 to TRBJ2-4; the TRBD1 assignment by TCRdb is unverifiable without DNA. The CDR3 spans 14 residues. Germline V gene lookup returns CDR1 SGHAT and CDR2 FQNNGV. The chain's CDR3 is CASSLIQGENIQYF.

The J gene is TRBJ2-3, the V gene TRBV7-9; TCRdb designates TRBD2, a call that cannot be tested without DNA. CDR1 SEHNR and CDR2 FQNEAQ come from the germline V gene (reference sequence). The CDR3 contains 16 residues. CDR3 in amino acids: CASSPKSRGPTDTQYF.

This rearrangement joins TRBV20-1 to TRBJ2-7. CDR3 length: 15 residues. Germline lookup yields CDR1 DFQATT and CDR2 SNEGSKA (reference sequence). The CDR3 protein is CSARDLLEGSYEQYF.

V gene TRBV12-3 or TRBV12-4 combines with J gene TRBJ2-5. The CDR3 is made up of 15 amino acids. CDR3 region: CASSSHRRASGTQYF.

The rearrangement links TRBV10-1 to TRBJ1-1; TCRdb designates TRBD1, a call that cannot be tested without DNA. The CDR3 is 13 amino acids. Germline V CDR1 and CDR2: WNHNN, SYGVQD (reference sequence). CDR3: CASSGAVHTEAFF.

The rearrangement links TRBV19 to TRBJ1-1; TCRdb lists TRBD1, though no DNA is available to test this call. Germline CDR1 LNHDA, CDR2 SQIVND (reference sequence). This CDR3 is built from 15 residues. The CDR3 loop is CASSPWTGEGAEAFF.

The chain combines TRBV29-1 with TRBJ2-1; TCRdb gives TRBD2 as the D gene, but with no DNA this cannot be confirmed. CDR3 size: 13 residues. Looked up from germline, CDR1 is SQVTM and CDR2 is ANQGSEA. CDR3 residues: CSVGREGHNEQFF.

V is TRBV5-1 and J is TRBJ2-2. The CDR3 has 13 residues. CDR1 and CDR2 from the germline V gene are SGHRS and YFSETQ. The CDR3 region is CASSSDLTGELFF. The full variable domain, its missing parts supplied by reference TRBV5-1 and TRBJ2-2, is KAGVTQTPRYLIKTRGQQVTLSCSPISGHRSVSWYQQTPGQGLQFLFEYFSETQRNKGNFPGRFSGRQFSNSRSEMNVSTLELGDSALYLCASSSDLTGELFFGEGSRLTVL.